The clone carrying this T cell receptor (beta chain) was recorded only once. The target antigen is unknown. The source of the sample is a study of PD-L1 blockade in urothelial cancer. About the research overall: As for prior chemotherapy regimens, patients had received 0 to 3. Analyses were performed on blood at 3 weeks after treatment start (the second dose) and at 6 weeks.

The CDR3 has 15 amino acids. The germline V and J ends were trimmed by 2 bases and 1 base, with 11 bases remaining between them. Germline CDR1 and CDR2: LGHNA and YSLEER. Assay: immunoSEQ multiplex PCR; the TCRdb copy retains only in-frame clones and omits some. The data show roughly 39,000 clones, around 89% seen once. Study conclusions and caveats: Larger 3-week expansion of tumor-associated blood clones was seen in durable-benefit patients.

This clonotype was obtained from a man aged 60 to 69 with urothelial cancer. The specimen was PBMCs, collected around atezolizumab (anti-PD-L1) treatment. This chain links TRBV4-3 with TRBJ1-1; D is uncertain. Here the CDR3 reads CASSQSPVQNTEAFF. In DNA, the CDR3 is TGCGCCAGCAGCCAATCCCCAGTTCAGAACACTGAAGCTTTCTTT.